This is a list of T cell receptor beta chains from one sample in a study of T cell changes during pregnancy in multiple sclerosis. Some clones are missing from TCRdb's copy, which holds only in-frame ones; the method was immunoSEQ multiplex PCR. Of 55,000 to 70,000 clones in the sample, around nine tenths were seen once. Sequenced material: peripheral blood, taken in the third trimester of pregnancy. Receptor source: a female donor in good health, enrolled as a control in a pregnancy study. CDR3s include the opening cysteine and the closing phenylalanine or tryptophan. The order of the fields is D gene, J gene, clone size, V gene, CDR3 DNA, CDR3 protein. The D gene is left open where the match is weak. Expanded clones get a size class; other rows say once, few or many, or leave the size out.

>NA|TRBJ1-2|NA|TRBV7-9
TGTGCCAGCAGCGGACTGCGCTATGGCTACACCTTC
CASSGLRYGYTF
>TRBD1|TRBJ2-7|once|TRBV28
TGTGCCAGCAGTTCTCCCAGGGGGCTCGACGAGCAGTACTTC
CASSSPRGLDEQYF
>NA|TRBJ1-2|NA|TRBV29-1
TGCAGCGTTGAAAGGGCCAGGGGATATGGCTACACCTTC
CSVERARGYGYTF
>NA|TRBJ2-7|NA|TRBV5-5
TGTGCCAGCAGCTTAACAGGGCTACCCTACGAGCAGTACTTC
CASSLTGLPYEQYF
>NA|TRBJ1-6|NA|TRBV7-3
TGTGCCAGCAGCTTAACCGCAGGGTCGTCACCCCTCCACTTT
CASSLTAGSSPLHF
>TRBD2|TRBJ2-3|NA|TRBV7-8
TGTGCCAGCAGCTACTTAGAGCGGGGGCGGGGGGGGACAGATACGCAGTATTTT
CASSYLERGRGGTDTQYF
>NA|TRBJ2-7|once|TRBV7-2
TGTGCCAGCAGCTTAGATAGTACAGGAACGGTCTACGAGCAGTACTTC
CASSLDSTGTVYEQYF
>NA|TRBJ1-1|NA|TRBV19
TGTGCCAGTAGTTCCCCGGGACAAATAAACACTGAAGCTTTCTTT
CASSSPGQINTEAFF
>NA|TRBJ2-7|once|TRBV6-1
TGTGCCAGCAGTGTTCCAACCTCGGGGGAGCAGTACTTC
CASSVPTSGEQYF
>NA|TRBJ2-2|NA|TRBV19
TGTGCCAGTAGTAGTCCCGGGAGCAACACCGGGGAGCTGTTTTTT
CASSSPGSNTGELFF
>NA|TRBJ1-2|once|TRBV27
TGTGCCAGCAGTTCCCCAGGGGCCAAACAATATGGCTACACCTTC
CASSSPGAKQYGYTF
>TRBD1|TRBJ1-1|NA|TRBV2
TGTGCCAGCAGACGACAGGGGAACACTGAAGCTTTCTTT
CASRRQGNTEAFF
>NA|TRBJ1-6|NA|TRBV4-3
TGCGCCAGCAGCCAAGGGACAGCTCTCGAACATTCACCCCTCCACTTT
CASSQGTALEHSPLHF
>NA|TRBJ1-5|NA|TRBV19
TGTGCCAGTAATCAGGGCTTGAGCAATCAGCCCCAGCATTTT
CASNQGLSNQPQHF
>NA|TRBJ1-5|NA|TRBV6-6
TGTGCCAGTATCGGGGAGGGCAATCAGCCCCAGCATTTT
CASIGEGNQPQHF
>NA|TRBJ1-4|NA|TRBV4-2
TGTGCCAGCGGTCAGGCAGGGACCGGGGGTGAAAAACTGTTTTTT
CASGQAGTGGEKLFF
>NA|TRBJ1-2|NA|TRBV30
TGTGCCTGGCGGGTAGGCAACTATGGCTACACCTTC
CAWRVGNYGYTF
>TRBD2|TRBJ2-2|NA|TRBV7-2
TGTGCCAGCAGCCTCCGACTAGCGGGTAACACCGGGGAGCTGTTTTTT
CASSLRLAGNTGELFF
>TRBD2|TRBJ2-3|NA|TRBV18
TGTGCCAGCTCACCACTCCCTAGCGGTAGCACAGATACGCAGTATTTT
CASSPLPSGSTDTQYF
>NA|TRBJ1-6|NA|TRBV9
TGTGCCAGCAGCGTAGATGGCAGGGTAGGGTCACCCCTCCACTTT
CASSVDGRVGSPLHF
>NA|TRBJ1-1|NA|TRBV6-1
TGTGCCAGCAGCGACGGCAGGGAAGCTTTCTTT
CASSDGREAFF
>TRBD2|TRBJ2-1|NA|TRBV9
TGTGCCAGCAGCGAGGGGGGACTAGTCTACAATGAGCAGTTCTTC
CASSEGGLVYNEQFF
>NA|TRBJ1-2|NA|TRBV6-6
TGTGCCAGCGGCGGGGTCAACTATGGCTACACCTTC
CASGGVNYGYTF
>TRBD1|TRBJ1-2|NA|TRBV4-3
TGCGCCAGCAGCCAAGAGACAGGGGTCTACTATGGCTACACCTTC
CASSQETGVYYGYTF
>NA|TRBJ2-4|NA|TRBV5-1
TGCGCCAGCAGCAATATCTCAGGGGTAGCCAAAAACATTCAGTACTTC
CASSNISGVAKNIQYF
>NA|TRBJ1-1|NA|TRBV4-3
TGCGCCAGCAGGGAGGGTTCGGGCACTGAAGCTTTCTTT
CASREGSGTEAFF
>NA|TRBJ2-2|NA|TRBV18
TGTGCCAGCTCACCACAACCGGCGAACACCGGGGAGCTGTTTTTT
CASSPQPANTGELFF
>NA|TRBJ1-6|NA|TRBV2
TGTGCCAGCACCCAAAGGTGGAGTTCACCCCTCCACTTT
CASTQRWSSPLHF
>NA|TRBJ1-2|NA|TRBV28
TGTGCCAGCAGTTTACCATTCCCAGCTAACTATGGCTACACCTTC
CASSLPFPANYGYTF
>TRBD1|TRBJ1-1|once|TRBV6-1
TGTGCCAGCAGTGTTGTCCCTGGACAGGGGGCGAACACTGAAGCTTTCTTT
CASSVVPGQGANTEAFF
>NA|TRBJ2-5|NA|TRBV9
TGTGCCAGCAACCATGACGGAGGGGAAGAGACCCAGTACTTC
CASNHDGGEETQYF
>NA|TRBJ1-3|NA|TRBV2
TGTGCCAGCACAGGGTACTCTGGAAACACCATATATTTT
CASTGYSGNTIYF
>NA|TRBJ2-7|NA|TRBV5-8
TGTGCCAGCACGGGGCAGGGGGGCCCCTACGAGCAGTACTTC
CASTGQGGPYEQYF
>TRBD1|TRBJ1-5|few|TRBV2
TGTGCCAGCAGCCCGACAGGGGGCTATCAGCCCCAGCATTTT
CASSPTGGYQPQHF
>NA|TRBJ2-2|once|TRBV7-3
TGTGCCAGCAGTGAGGGGGGGGGCAACCCCGGGGAGCTGTTTTTT
CASSEGGGNPGELFF
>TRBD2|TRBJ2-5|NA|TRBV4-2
TGTGCCAGCAGCCAAGTAGCTAGCGGGGGAGGGTACCAAGAGACCCAGTACTTC
CASSQVASGGGYQETQYF
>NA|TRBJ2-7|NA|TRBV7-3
TGTGCCAGCAGCTCCGGGACACCACCCTACGAGCAGTACTTC
CASSSGTPPYEQYF
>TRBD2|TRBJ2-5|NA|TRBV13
TGTGCCAGCAGCTTTCTCGCGGGGGACTTACCACGGGAGACCCAGTACTTC
CASSFLAGDLPRETQYF
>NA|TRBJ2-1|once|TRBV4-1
TGCGCCAGCAGCCAAGAGCAGATCAATGAGCAGTTCTTC
CASSQEQINEQFF
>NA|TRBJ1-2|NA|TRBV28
TGTGCCACTAGGACAGCAAACTATGGCTACACCTTC
CATRTANYGYTF
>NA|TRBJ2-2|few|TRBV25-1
TGTGCCAGCAGTGCACAGCACACCGGGGAGCTGTTTTTT
CASSAQHTGELFF
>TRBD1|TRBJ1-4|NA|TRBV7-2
TGTGCCAGCAGCTTAATGGGACAGGGGACGAGTGAAAAACTGTTTTTT
CASSLMGQGTSEKLFF
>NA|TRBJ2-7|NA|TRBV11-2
TGTGCCAGCAGCTTAGACTGGCAGGGAAACGAGCAGTACTTC
CASSLDWQGNEQYF
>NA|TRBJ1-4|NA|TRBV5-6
TGTGCCAGCAGCCTCCGGGGAAGGGGGACACCAACTAATGAAAAACTGTTTTTT
CASSLRGRGTPTNEKLFF
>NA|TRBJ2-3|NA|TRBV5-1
TGCGCCAGCAGCTTGGGGGACTGGACTCCTACAGATACGCAGTATTTT
CASSLGDWTPTDTQYF
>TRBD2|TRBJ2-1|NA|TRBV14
TGTGCCAGCAGCCAAGAATTCGGCCTAGCGGGGCTTGAGCAGTTCTTC
CASSQEFGLAGLEQFF
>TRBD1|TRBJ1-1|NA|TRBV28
TGTGCCAGCAGTTTATCCATGACAGGGAAGGCTGAAGCTTTCTTT
CASSLSMTGKAEAFF
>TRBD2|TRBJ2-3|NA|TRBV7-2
TGTGCCAGCGGGCGGGGGTCCAAGGCAGATACGCAGTATTTT
CASGRGSKADTQYF
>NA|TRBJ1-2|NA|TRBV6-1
TGTGCCAGCACCCAGGGGTTCTATGGCTACACCTTC
CASTQGFYGYTF
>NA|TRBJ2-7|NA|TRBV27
TGTGCCAGCAGTCCGGGTCAACAAAGCTCCTACGAGCAGTACTTC
CASSPGQQSSYEQYF
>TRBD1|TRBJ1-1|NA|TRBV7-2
TGTGCCAGCAGCTTAGCTAGACAGGGGACTGAAGCTTTCTTT
CASSLARQGTEAFF
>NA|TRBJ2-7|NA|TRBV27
TGTGCCAGCAGTCGGTCGGCAGACAGCCACGAGCAGTACTTC
CASSRSADSHEQYF
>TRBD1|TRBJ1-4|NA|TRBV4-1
TGCGCCAGCAGCGACAGGGGATTGGCAACTAATGAAAAACTGTTTTTT
CASSDRGLATNEKLFF
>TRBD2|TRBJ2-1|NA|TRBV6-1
TGTGCCAGCGGAACTAGCGGGGGGGCATATGAGCAGTTCTTC
CASGTSGGAYEQFF
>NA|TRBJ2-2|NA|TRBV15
TGTGCCACCAGCAGAGTTAGGAGGGGGCAAAGGGCCGGGGAGCTGTTTTTT
CATSRVRRGQRAGELFF